A selection of T cell receptor beta chains follows, all from one sample in a study of spatial heterogeneity in lung cancer. TCRdb passed the 5' RACE reads through MiXCR, listing each CDR3 protein once. The sample gives about 50,000 distinct CDR3 sequences, 7.5% to 8% of which show up once; 13% is in the top ten. Specimen: PBMCs, collected at surgery. The receptors derive from a female donor with early-stage non-small cell lung cancer. Each CDR3 is given with its conserved first and last residue. D genes are given only for firm matches. Some rows have no size entry. The others give once, few or many, or a class for an expanded clone.

clone_size j_call v_call d_call cdr3_aa cdr3_nt
. TRBJ2-3 TRBV7-3 TRBD1 CASSPGQGYTDTQYF TGTGCCAGCAGCCCTGGACAGGGTTACACAGATACGCAGTATTTT
. TRBJ1-1 TRBV30 . CAWNPMNTEAFF TGTGCCTGGAACCCAATGAACACTGAAGCTTTCTTT
many TRBJ2-2 TRBV6-1 . CASSEQAEPTGELFF TGTGCCAGCAGTGAACAGGCAGAACCCACCGGGGAGCTGTTTTTT
many TRBJ2-3 TRBV5-6 TRBD1 CASSPGQGTDTQYF TGTGCCAGCAGCCCGGGACAGGGCACAGATACGCAGTATTTT
many TRBJ2-7 TRBV2 TRBD1 CASSVGQAPYEQYF TGTGCCAGCAGTGTTGGACAGGCCCCCTACGAGCAGTACTTC
many TRBJ2-7 TRBV13 . CASSSRSTGSYEQYF TGTGCCAGCAGCTCTAGATCGACAGGATCCTACGAGCAGTACTTC
few TRBJ2-2 TRBV4-3 TRBD2 CASSQSGGSDTGELFF TGCGCCAGCAGCCAATCCGGGGGGTCGGACACCGGGGAGCTGTTTTTT
many TRBJ2-1 TRBV2 TRBD2 CASSEVLLAGGRAYNEQFF TGTGCCAGCAGTGAAGTCCTTCTAGCGGGGGGAAGAGCCTACAATGAGCAGTTCTTC
many TRBJ1-4 TRBV2 . CASSDQGLNEKLFF TGTGCCAGCAGTGATCAGGGGCTGAATGAAAAACTGTTTTTT
many TRBJ1-1 TRBV19 . CASSIAQGTEAFF TGTGCCAGTAGTATAGCCCAGGGTACTGAAGCTTTCTTT
many TRBJ1-5 TRBV4-1 . CASSQDSGSNQPQHF TGCGCCAGCAGCCAAGATTCCGGTAGCAATCAGCCCCAGCATTTT
. TRBJ2-7 TRBV28 TRBD2 CASSPPRRGDFHEQYF TGTGCCAGCAGCCCCCCCCGGCGGGGGGATTTCCACGAGCAGTACTTC
. TRBJ2-7 TRBV20-1 TRBD2 CSASPGLGAYEQYF TGCAGTGCTAGCCCCGGACTAGGGGCCTACGAGCAGTACTTC
. TRBJ2-3 TRBV30 TRBD2 CAWSVIAGFTDTQYF TGTGCCTGGAGTGTGATAGCGGGGTTCACAGATACGCAGTATTTT
many TRBJ1-1 TRBV20-1 TRBD1 CSARDYRGQDTEAFF TGCAGTGCTAGAGACTACAGGGGGCAGGACACTGAAGCTTTCTTT
few TRBJ2-5 TRBV18 . CASSPGREETQYF TGTGCCAGCTCACCAGGCCGGGAAGAGACCCAGTACTTC
. TRBJ2-1 TRBV23-1 TRBD2 CASRDRGGRTFNEQFF TGCGCCAGCAGGGACCGCGGGGGGCGAACCTTCAATGAGCAGTTCTTC
many TRBJ2-1 TRBV7-9 . CASSPSSGEQFF TGTGCCAGCAGCCCATCTTCCGGTGAGCAGTTCTTC
few TRBJ2-1 TRBV7-2 TRBD1 CASSLAARGFFNEQFF TGTGCCAGCAGCTTAGCTGCCAGGGGGTTTTTCAATGAGCAGTTCTTC
many TRBJ2-3 TRBV20-1 . CSANTDTQYF TGCAGTGCTAACACAGATACGCAGTATTTT
few TRBJ2-5 TRBV2 . CASSAGQETQYF TGTGCCAGCAGTGCCGGTCAGGAGACCCAGTACTTC
. TRBJ2-1 TRBV20-1 TRBD2 CSAGGLSGGISSYNEQFF TGCAGTGCTGGCGGGCTAAGCGGGGGGATTAGCTCCTACAATGAGCAGTTCTTC
few TRBJ2-5 TRBV20-1 . CSAFTGGHPGTQYF TGCAGTGCTTTTACCGGCGGCCACCCAGGGACCCAGTACTTC
many TRBJ1-1 TRBV2 TRBD1 CASSEAYRGGEAFF TGTGCCAGCAGTGAAGCCTACAGGGGAGGTGAAGCTTTCTTT
many TRBJ1-1 TRBV30 . CAWIRGSNTEAFF TGTGCCTGGATCAGGGGCTCGAACACTGAAGCTTTCTTT
few TRBJ2-3 TRBV20-1 . CSAVPGLGTDTQYF TGCAGTGCTGTACCGGGACTTGGCACAGATACGCAGTATTTT
. TRBJ2-3 TRBV7-2 TRBD2 CASSLAGGGSDTQYF TGTGCCAGCAGCTTAGCTGGCGGGGGGAGCGATACGCAGTATTTT
many TRBJ2-7 TRBV28 TRBD1 CASSSPGQGFYEQYF TGTGCCAGCAGTTCCCCGGGACAGGGATTCTACGAGCAGTACTTC
many TRBJ2-3 TRBV30 TRBD2 CAWSTEPGGSTDTQYF TGTGCCTGGAGTACCGAACCGGGAGGGAGCACAGATACGCAGTATTTT
. TRBJ2-7 TRBV6-1 . CASSYTTDGETQYF TGTGCCAGCAGCTACACCACCGATGGGGAAACGCAGTACTTC
few TRBJ2-1 TRBV6-2/TRBV6-3 TRBD2 CASLGTSRHVEQFF TGTGCCAGTCTCGGGACTAGCAGACATGTTGAGCAGTTCTTC
. TRBJ1-3 TRBV7-2 . CASSLVGGSGNTIYF TGTGCCAGCAGCTTAGTTGGGGGCTCTGGAAACACCATATATTTT
few TRBJ2-2 TRBV11-2 . CASSLRGGYTGELFF TGTGCCAGCAGCTTACGGGGTGGTTACACCGGGGAGCTGTTTTTT
many TRBJ2-3 TRBV20-1 TRBD2 CSARGLAGGLITDTQYF TGCAGTGCTAGGGGACTAGCGGGGGGCTTAATCACAGATACGCAGTATTTT
many TRBJ2-5 TRBV19 TRBD2 CASSVSGGETQYF TGTGCCAGTTCCGTTAGCGGGGGCGAGACCCAGTACTTC
many TRBJ2-1 TRBV7-3 . CASSFGRGLSNEQFF TGTGCCAGCAGCTTTGGGAGGGGGCTGAGCAATGAGCAGTTCTTC
many TRBJ2-7 TRBV7-9 . CASSLGGSGEQYF TGTGCCAGCAGCTTAGGCGGGTCGGGCGAGCAGTACTTC
few TRBJ1-1 TRBV10-3 . CATTPLAQGEAFF TGTGCCACCACCCCCCTGGCCCAAGGTGAAGCTTTCTTT
. TRBJ2-6 TRBV29-1 TRBD1 CSVVGGPGQDSSGANVLTF TGCAGCGTTGTTGGGGGTCCGGGACAGGACTCCTCTGGGGCCAACGTCCTGACTTTC
few TRBJ2-7 TRBV7-9 . CASSSPRRAYEQYF TGTGCCAGCAGCTCACCGCGTCGAGCCTACGAGCAGTACTTC
few TRBJ1-5 TRBV23-1 . CASSQWGKTDQPQHF TGCGCCAGCAGTCAATGGGGAAAAACGGATCAGCCCCAGCATTTT